Detailed here is one TCR beta chain. CDR3 length equals 18 residues. Primers for the PCR totalled 60 Vbeta and 13 Jbeta. TCRdb keeps only in-frame clones here, not all; method: immunoSEQ multiplex PCR. Among about 150,000 clones listed, approximately 87% were seen once. This sample was taken from a study of cytomegalovirus exposure and HLA in healthy donors. The receptor was derived from a woman aged 25 to 39 in good health and CMV-seronegative. Material: PBMCs. The chain employs TRBV7-5 and TRBJ1-4; the table's D call TRBD1 went unverified against the DNA. TRBV7-5 constitutes a pseudogene. The CDR3 region is CVRSPQQNQQGTNEKLFF. CDR3 coding DNA: TGTGTCAGAAGCCCACAACAAAATCAACAGGGGACTAATGAAAAACTGTTTTTT.